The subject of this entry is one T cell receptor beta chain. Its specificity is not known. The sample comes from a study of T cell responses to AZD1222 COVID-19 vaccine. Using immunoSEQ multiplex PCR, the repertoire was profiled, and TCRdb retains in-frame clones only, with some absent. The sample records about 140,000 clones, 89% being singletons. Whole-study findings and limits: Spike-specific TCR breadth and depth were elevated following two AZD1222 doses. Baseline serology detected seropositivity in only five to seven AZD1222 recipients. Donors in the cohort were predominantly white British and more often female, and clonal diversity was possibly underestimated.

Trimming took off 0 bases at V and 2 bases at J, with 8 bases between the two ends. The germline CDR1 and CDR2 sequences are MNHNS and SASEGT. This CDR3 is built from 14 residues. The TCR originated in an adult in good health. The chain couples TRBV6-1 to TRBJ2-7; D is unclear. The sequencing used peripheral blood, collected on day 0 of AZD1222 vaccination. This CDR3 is CASSEAGSPYEQYF. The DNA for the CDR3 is TGTGCCAGCAGTGAAGCTGGCAGCCCCTACGAGCAGTACTTC.